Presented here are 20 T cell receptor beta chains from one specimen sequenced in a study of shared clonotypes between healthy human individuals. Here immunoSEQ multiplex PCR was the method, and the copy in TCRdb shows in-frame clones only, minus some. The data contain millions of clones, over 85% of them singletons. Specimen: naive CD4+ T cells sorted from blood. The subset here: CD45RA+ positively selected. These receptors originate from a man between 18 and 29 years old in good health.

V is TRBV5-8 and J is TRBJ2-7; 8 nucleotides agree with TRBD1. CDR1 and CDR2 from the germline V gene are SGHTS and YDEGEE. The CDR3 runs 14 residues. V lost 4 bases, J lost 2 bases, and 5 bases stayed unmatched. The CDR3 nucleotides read TGTGCCAGCAGCCGTCCGGACAGGGCCTACGAGCAGTACTTC. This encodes CASSRPDRAYEQYF.

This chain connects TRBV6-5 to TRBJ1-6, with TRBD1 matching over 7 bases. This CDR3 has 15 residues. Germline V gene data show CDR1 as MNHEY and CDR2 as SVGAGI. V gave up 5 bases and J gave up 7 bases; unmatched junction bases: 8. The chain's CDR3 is CASSRQGPENSPLHF. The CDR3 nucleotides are TGTGCCAGCAGTCGACAGGGCCCGGAAAATTCACCCCTCCACTTT.

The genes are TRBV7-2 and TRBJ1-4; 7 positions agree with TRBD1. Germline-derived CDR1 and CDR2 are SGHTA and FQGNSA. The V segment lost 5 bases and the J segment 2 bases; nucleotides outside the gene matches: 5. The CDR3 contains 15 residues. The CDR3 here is CASSRQGGTNEKLFF. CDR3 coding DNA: TGTGCCAGCAGCCGACAGGGAGGTACTAATGAAAAACTGTTTTTT.

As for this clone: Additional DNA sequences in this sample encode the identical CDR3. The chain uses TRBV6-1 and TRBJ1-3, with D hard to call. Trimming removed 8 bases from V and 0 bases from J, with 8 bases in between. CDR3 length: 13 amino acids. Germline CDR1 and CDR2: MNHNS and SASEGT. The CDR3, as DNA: TGTGCCAGCCGTCAGAGCTCTGGAAACACCATATATTTT. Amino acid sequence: CASRQSSGNTIYF.

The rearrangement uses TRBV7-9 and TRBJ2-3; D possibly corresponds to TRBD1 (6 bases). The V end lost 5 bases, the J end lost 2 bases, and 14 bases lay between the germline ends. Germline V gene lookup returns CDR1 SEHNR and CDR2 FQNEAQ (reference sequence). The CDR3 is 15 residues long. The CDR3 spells CASSQFRDITDTQYF. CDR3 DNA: TGTGCCAGCAGCCAATTCCGGGACATCACAGATACGCAGTATTTT.

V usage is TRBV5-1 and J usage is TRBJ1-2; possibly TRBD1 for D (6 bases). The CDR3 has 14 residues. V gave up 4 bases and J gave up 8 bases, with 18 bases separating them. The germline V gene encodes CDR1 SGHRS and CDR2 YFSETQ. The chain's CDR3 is CASSDRFGSGGYTF. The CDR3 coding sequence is TGCGCCAGCAGCGACAGGTTTGGCTCGGGGGGCTACACCTTC.

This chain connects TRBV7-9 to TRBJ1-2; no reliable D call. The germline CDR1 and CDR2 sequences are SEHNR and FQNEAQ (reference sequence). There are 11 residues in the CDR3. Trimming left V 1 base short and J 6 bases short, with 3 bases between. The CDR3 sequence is CASSLGNGYTF. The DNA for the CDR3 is TGTGCCAGCAGCTTAGGGAATGGCTACACCTTC. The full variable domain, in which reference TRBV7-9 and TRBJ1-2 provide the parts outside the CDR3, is DTGVSQNPRHKITKRGQNVTFRCDPISEHNRLYWYRQTLGQGPEFLTYFQNEAQLEKSRLLSDRFSAERPKGSFSTLEIQRTEQGDSAMYLCASSLGNGYTFGSGTRLTVV.

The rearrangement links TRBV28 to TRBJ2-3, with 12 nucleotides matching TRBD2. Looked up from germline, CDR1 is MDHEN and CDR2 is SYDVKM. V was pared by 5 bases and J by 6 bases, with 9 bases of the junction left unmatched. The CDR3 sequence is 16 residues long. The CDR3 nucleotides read TGTGCCAGCAGTCCGCGACTAGCGGGGGATTTTGATACGCAGTATTTT. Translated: CASSPRLAGDFDTQYF.

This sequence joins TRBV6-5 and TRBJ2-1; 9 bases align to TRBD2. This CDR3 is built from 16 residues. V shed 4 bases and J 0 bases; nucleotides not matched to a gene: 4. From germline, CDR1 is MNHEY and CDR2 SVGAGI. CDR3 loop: CASSSLTSGSYNEQFF. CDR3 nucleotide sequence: TGTGCCAGCAGTTCCCTGACTAGCGGCTCCTACAATGAGCAGTTCTTC.

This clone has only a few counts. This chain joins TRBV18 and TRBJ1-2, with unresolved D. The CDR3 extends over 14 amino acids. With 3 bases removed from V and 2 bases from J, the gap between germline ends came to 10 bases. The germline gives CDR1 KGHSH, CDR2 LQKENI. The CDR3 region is CASSPTVGNYGYTF. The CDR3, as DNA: TGTGCCAGCTCACCTACGGTAGGGAACTATGGCTACACCTTC.

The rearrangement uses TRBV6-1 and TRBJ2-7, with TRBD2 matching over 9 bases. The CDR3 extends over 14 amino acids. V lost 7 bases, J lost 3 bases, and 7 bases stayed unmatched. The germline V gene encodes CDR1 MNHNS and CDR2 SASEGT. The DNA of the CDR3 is TGTGCCAGCAAAAGCGGTAGCGGGAGCTACGAGCAGTACTTC. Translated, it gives CASKSGSGSYEQYF.

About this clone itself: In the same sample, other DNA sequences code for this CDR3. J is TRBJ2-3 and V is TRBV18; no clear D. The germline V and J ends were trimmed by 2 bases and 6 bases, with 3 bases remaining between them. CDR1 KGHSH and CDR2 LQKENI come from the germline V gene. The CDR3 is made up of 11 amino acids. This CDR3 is CASSPGDTQYF. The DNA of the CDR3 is TGTGCCAGCTCACCAGGGGATACGCAGTATTTT. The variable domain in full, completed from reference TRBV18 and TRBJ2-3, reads NAGVMQNPRHLVRRRGQEARLRCSPMKGHSHVYWYRQLPEEGLKFMVYLQKENIIDESGMPKERFSAEFPKEGPSILRIQQVVRGDSAAYFCASSPGDTQYFGPGTRLTVL.

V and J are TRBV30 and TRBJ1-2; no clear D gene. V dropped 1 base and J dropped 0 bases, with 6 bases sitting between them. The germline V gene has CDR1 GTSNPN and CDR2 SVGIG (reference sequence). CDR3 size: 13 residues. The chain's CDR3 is CAWSGSTNYGYTF. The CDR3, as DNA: TGTGCCTGGAGTGGCTCTACTAACTATGGCTACACCTTC.

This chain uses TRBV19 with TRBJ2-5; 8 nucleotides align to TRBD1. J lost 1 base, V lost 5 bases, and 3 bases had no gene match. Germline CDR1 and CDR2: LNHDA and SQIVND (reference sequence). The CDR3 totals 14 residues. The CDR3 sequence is CASSDGTGQETQYF. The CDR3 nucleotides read TGTGCCAGTAGTGACGGGACAGGCCAAGAGACCCAGTACTTC.

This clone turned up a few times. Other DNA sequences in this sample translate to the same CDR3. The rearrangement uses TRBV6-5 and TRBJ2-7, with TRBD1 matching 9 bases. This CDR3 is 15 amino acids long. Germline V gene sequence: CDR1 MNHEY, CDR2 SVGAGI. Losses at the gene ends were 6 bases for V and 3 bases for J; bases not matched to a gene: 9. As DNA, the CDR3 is TGTGCCAGCAGCCGCCCGGGACAGGGCATCTACGAGCAGTACTTC. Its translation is CASSRPGQGIYEQYF.

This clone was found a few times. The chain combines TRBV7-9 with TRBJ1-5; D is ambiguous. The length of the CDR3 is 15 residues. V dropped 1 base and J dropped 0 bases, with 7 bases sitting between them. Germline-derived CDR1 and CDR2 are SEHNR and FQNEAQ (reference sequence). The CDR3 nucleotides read TGTGCCAGCAGCTTAGGAAGAAATAGCAATCAGCCCCAGCATTTT. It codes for CASSLGRNSNQPQHF.

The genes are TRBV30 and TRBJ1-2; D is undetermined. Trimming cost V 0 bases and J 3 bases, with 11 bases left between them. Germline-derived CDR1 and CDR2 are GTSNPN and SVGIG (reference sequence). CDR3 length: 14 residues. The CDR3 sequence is CAWSVYYRDYGYTF. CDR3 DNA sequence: TGTGCCTGGAGTGTATACTACAGAGACTATGGCTACACCTTC.

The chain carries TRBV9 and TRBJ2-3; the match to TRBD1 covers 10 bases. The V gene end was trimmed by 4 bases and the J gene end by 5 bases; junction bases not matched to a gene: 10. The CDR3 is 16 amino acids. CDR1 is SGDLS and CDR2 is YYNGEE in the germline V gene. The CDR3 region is CASSPFGTGAGDTQYF. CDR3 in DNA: TGTGCCAGCAGCCCCTTTGGGACAGGGGCGGGAGATACGCAGTATTTT.

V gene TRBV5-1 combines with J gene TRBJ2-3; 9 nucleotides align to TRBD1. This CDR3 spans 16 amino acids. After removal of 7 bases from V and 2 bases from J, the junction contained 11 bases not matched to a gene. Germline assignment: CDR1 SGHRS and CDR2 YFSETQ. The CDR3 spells CASGPTGTGITDTQYF. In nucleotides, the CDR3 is TGCGCCAGCGGCCCGACCGGGACAGGGATCACAGATACGCAGTATTTT. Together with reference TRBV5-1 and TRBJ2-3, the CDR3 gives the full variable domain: KAGVTQTPRYLIKTRGQQVTLSCSPISGHRSVSWYQQTPGQGLQFLFEYFSETQRNKGNFPGRFSGRQFSNSRSEMNVSTLELGDSALYLCASGPTGTGITDTQYFGPGTRLTVL.

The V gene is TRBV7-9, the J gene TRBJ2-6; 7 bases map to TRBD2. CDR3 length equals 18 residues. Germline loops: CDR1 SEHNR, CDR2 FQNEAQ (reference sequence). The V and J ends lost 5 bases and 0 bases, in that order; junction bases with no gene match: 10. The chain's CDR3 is CASSVPGGGPSGANVLTF. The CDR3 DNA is TGTGCCAGCAGCGTCCCCGGCGGGGGTCCCTCTGGGGCCAACGTCCTGACTTTC.